This is a list of T cell receptor beta chains from one sample in a study of Ad26.COV2.S vaccination and SARS-CoV-2 variants. Using immunoSEQ multiplex PCR, the repertoire was profiled, and TCRdb retains in-frame clones only, with some absent. Among about 350,000 clones listed, about nine tenths were seen once. This material consisted of peripheral blood, taken in a trial of Ad26.COV2.S vaccine versus placebo. These receptors were obtained from a person between 18 and 65 years old who received the Ad26.COV2.S COVID-19 vaccine or a placebo. CDR3s include the opening cysteine and the closing phenylalanine or tryptophan. A D gene is named only where the DNA matches it firmly. Part of the rows lack a size; the others show once, few, many or a class for expanded clones.

j_call v_call cdr3_length clone_size d_call cdr3_aa cdr3_nt
TRBJ2-3 TRBV10-3 18 . TRBD2 CAINTGTSGRVQGDTQYF TGTGCCATCAATACTGGGACTAGCGGGAGGGTCCAGGGGGATACGCAGTATTTT
TRBJ1-2 TRBV10-3 15 . TRBD1 CAISEGDRGRDGYTF TGTGCCATCAGTGAGGGGGACAGGGGGCGGGATGGCTACACCTTC
TRBJ1-2 TRBV12-3/TRBV12-4 12 few . CASSFGIYGYTF TGTGCCAGCAGTTTCGGCATCTATGGCTACACCTTC
TRBJ2-7 TRBV5-5 19 . . CASSLRSSTRDTQVHEQYF TGTGCCAGCAGCCTCCGGTCCTCCACCCGGGACACCCAGGTCCACGAGCAGTACTTC
TRBJ2-1 TRBV7-6 12 . . CASSLAPGGQFF TGTGCCAGCAGCTTAGCGCCCGGCGGGCAGTTCTTC
TRBJ1-2 TRBV28 13 . TRBD1 CASGLTGAPGYTF TGTGCCAGCGGCTTGACAGGGGCACCTGGCTACACCTTC
TRBJ2-7 TRBV28 14 few TRBD1 CASSPSDRGVEQYF TGTGCCAGCAGTCCATCGGACAGGGGAGTGGAGCAGTACTTC
TRBJ2-1 TRBV15 13 . TRBD1 CASGGHPGDEQFF TGTGCCTCAGGGGGACACCCAGGGGATGAGCAGTTCTTC
TRBJ2-2 TRBV7-2 16 . . CASSPHGSGNTGELFF TGTGCCAGCAGCCCCCACGGGAGCGGAAACACCGGGGAGCTGTTTTTT
TRBJ1-6 TRBV20-1 14 . . CSASGDPEGSPLHF TGCAGTGCTAGTGGGGATCCCGAGGGTTCACCCCTCCACTTT
TRBJ1-4 TRBV30 13 . . CAWRGGPGEKLFF TGTGCCTGGAGGGGGGGGCCGGGTGAAAAACTGTTTTTT
TRBJ2-1 TRBV6-2/TRBV6-3 15 . TRBD1 CASSYFRQGKGEQFF TGTGCCAGCAGTTACTTCCGACAGGGTAAGGGTGAGCAGTTCTTC
TRBJ1-5 TRBV6-2/TRBV6-3 14 . . CASSYTGAIQPQHF TGTGCCAGCAGTTACACCGGGGCCATCCAACCCCAGCATTTT
TRBJ2-7 TRBV11-2 14 . . CASTLHLLTYEQYF TGTGCCAGCACCCTACACCTCTTAACCTACGAGCAGTACTTC